This passage covers 8 T cell receptor beta chains from one sample sequenced in a study of identical twins. TCRdb processed the 5' RACE reads anew with MiXCR; each CDR3 protein has one entry. The profile covers under 500,000 distinct CDR3 sequences, with 14% appearing a single time and approximately 0.98% taken by the ten largest. The data also belong to a second study, concerning yellow fever vaccine responses in identical twins.

The specimen was CD4+ T cells sorted from blood. The receptors derive from a woman aged 18-29 years in good health.

The chain joins TRBV7-3 to TRBJ2-1; D unresolved. CDR1 is SGHTA and CDR2 is FQGTGA in the germline V gene. The CDR3 has 12 amino acids. The V and J ends lost 2 bases and 10 bases respectively, with 9 bases between them. The CDR3 nucleotides read TGTGCCAGCAGCTTAGGTCCAGAGGAGCAGTTCTTC. This encodes CASSLGPEEQFF.

This clonotype showed up just a few times. CDR3 protein: CASRGVWSVYEQYF. CDR3 in DNA: TGTGCCAGCAGGGGGGTATGGTCTGTCTACGAGCAGTACTTC. The chain joins TRBV2 to TRBJ2-7; D may be TRBD1 or TRBD2 (5 bases each). Trimming shortened V by 6 bases and J by 3 bases, and 15 bases separated the two germline ends. Germline V gene lookup returns CDR1 SNHLY and CDR2 FYNNEI. The CDR3 consists of 14 residues.

The chain joins TRBV15 to TRBJ2-3; TRBD1 might be the D (6 bases). Germline V lookup: CDR1 LNHNV, CDR2 YYDKDF (reference sequence). The CDR3 totals 13 residues. Trimming cost V 5 bases and J 3 bases, with 9 bases left between them. CDR3 in DNA: TGTGCCACCAGCTTTCAGGGGACAGATACGCAGTATTTT. Translation gives CATSFQGTDTQYF.

This clonotype occurred a few times. The chain recombines TRBV27 with TRBJ2-3; 13 bases map to TRBD2. This CDR3 has 19 residues. J was trimmed by 3 bases and V by 2 bases; bases with no gene match: 11. Germline V gene sequence: CDR1 MNHEY, CDR2 SMNVEV (reference sequence). The CDR3 protein is CASSLSRTSGRVETDTQYF. The DNA for the CDR3 is TGTGCCAGCAGTTTAAGCCGGACTAGCGGGAGAGTTGAGACAGATACGCAGTATTTT.

The CDR3 spells CASSELGVGGNTEAFF. CDR3 coding DNA: TGTGCCAGCAGTGAATTGGGTGTTGGGGGCAACACTGAAGCTTTCTTT. The chain recombines TRBV25-1 with TRBJ1-1; the D gene is possibly TRBD1 (6 bases). Between the trimmed V and J ends, which lost 1 base and 2 bases, there was a span of 14 bases. This CDR3 is built from 16 residues. Per the germline V gene, CDR1 is MGHDK and CDR2 is SYGVNS.

This CDR3 is CAISESRTWSTGELFF. The CDR3, as DNA: TGTGCCATCAGTGAGTCCCGGACCTGGAGCACCGGGGAGCTGTTTTTT. J is TRBJ2-2 and V is TRBV10-3, with D hard to call. The V end lost 0 bases, the J end lost 4 bases, and 12 bases lay between the germline ends. This CDR3 region has 16 residues. Germline V gene sequence: CDR1 ENHRY, CDR2 SYGVKD.

The chain employs TRBV2 and TRBJ1-1; D ambiguous. Germline CDR1 reads SNHLY; CDR2 reads FYNNEI. Trimming removed 8 bases from V and 1 base from J, with 17 bases in between. The CDR3 has 15 residues. The CDR3 protein is CASQNVGQENTEAFF. The CDR3 DNA follows: TGTGCCAGCCAAAACGTCGGGCAGGAGAACACTGAAGCTTTCTTT.

V usage is TRBV12-3 or TRBV12-4 and J usage is TRBJ2-2, with a tentative D call TRBD1 (5 bases). The CDR3 contains 14 residues. Trimming left V 7 bases short and J 0 bases short, with 9 bases between. CDR3 region: CASNYRTNTGELFF. CDR3 bases: TGTGCCAGCAACTACAGGACGAACACCGGGGAGCTGTTTTTT.